This T cell receptor beta chain was sequenced for a study of T cell responses to AZD1222 COVID-19 vaccine. Produced via immunoSEQ multiplex PCR; TCRdb's table is partial and in-frame only. The sample has 110,000 to 150,000 clones, about 90% seen once; the top ten hold less than 2%. This CDR3 comprises 14 residues. The junction had 5 bases not matched to a gene; V was cut back by 4 bases and J by 2 bases. Germline V lookup: CDR1 SGHKS, CDR2 YYEKEE (reference sequence). Findings and limits, study-wide: As reported, nearly half of all spike-specific TCRs target variant regions that are unmutated. Elevations in Spike-specific TCR breadth and depth followed administration of two AZD1222 doses. Donors in the cohort were predominantly white British and more often female, and clonal diversity was possibly underestimated.

Remarks on this clone: Its antigen is undetermined.

The clonotype comes from an adult in good health. Sample: peripheral blood, taken on day 0 of AZD1222 vaccination. The V gene is TRBV5-5, the J gene TRBJ2-7; 8 positions match TRBD1. The CDR3, as DNA: TGTGCCAGCAGCCCGGGGACAGGCCCCTACGAGCAGTACTTC. It encodes CASSPGTGPYEQYF.